This T cell receptor (beta chain) was recorded in a study of blood T cell repertoires in COVID-19. Study in general: The United States, Italy and Spain were the sources of the acute and convalescent COVID-19 samples. Nucleic acid was either cDNA or gDNA, and it came from T cells, B-cell-depleted T cells, or PBMCs.

In the study's own analysis: Reference gene primer amplification yielded estimated nucleated cell counts. The protocol was immunoSEQ multiplex PCR, while the TCRdb copy is restricted to in-frame clones and leaves out a portion. V, J and clone size derive from that table, while D and trimming were established from the DNA sequence. The top ten clones hold less than 2% of a sample with over 120,000 clones, approximately 88% of them seen once. The CDR3 extends over 13 amino acids. Germline V gives CDR1 LGHDT, CDR2 YNNKEL (reference sequence). V was clipped by 4 bases and J by 10 bases, with 14 bases between them.

The rearrangement links TRBV3-1 (or the pseudogene TRBV3-2) to TRBJ1-5, with D possibly being TRBD1 (6 bases). The sample consisted of peripheral blood. This clonotype was sampled from a woman aged 45-65 years with acute or convalescent COVID-19. The CDR3: CASSPGTMEPQHF. In nucleotides, the CDR3 is TGTGCCAGCAGCCCCGGGACAATGGAACCCCAGCATTTT.